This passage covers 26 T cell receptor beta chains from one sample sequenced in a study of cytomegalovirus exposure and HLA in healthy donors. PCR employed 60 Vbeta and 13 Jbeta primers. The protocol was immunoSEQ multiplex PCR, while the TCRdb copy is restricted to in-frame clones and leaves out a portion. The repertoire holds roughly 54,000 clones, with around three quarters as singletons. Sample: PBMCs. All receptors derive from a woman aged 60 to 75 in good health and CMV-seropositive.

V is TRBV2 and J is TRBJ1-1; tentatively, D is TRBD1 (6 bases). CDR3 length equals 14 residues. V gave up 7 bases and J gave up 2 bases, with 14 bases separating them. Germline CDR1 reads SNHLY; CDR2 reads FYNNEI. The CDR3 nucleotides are TGTGCCAGCAAGGACAGCCTATTCAACACTGAAGCTTTCTTT. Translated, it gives CASKDSLFNTEAFF.

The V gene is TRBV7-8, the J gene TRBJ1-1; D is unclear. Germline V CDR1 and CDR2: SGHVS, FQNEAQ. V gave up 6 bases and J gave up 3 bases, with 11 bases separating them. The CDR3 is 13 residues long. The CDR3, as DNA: TGTGCCAGCAGGCTCGGTGTTTACACTGAAGCTTTCTTT. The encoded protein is CASRLGVYTEAFF.

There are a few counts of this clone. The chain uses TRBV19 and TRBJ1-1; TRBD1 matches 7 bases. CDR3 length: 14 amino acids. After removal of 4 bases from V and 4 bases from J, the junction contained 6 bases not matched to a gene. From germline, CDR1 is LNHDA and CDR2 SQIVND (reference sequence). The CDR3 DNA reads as TGTGCCAGTAGTAAGGCAGGGGGAACCACTGAAGCTTTCTTT. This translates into CASSKAGGTTEAFF.

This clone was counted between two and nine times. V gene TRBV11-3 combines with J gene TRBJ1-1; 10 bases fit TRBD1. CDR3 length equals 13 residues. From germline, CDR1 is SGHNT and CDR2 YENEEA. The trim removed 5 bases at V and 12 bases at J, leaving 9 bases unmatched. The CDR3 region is CASSTGTGAVTFF. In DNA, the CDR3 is TGTGCCAGCAGCACCGGGACAGGGGCTGTCACTTTCTTT.

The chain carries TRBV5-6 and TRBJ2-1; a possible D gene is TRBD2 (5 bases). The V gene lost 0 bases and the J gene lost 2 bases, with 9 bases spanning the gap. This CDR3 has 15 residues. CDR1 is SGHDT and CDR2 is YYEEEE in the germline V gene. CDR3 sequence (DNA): TGTGCCAGCAGCTTGGCCCCGGGAACCTACAATGAGCAGTTCTTC. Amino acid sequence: CASSLAPGTYNEQFF.

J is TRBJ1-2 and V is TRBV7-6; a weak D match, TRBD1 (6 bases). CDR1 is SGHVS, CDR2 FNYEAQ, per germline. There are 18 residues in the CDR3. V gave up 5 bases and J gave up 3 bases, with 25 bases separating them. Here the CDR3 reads CASSTGFPIRPKYYGYTF. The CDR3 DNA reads TGTGCCAGCAGCACAGGGTTCCCTATTCGCCCTAAATACTATGGCTACACCTTC.

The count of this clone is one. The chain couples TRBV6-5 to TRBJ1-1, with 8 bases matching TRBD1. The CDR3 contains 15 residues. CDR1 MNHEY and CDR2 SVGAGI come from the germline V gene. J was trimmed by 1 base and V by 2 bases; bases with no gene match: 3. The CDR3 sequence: CASSYRGQANTEAFF. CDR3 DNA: TGTGCCAGCAGTTACCGGGGACAGGCGAACACTGAAGCTTTCTTT.

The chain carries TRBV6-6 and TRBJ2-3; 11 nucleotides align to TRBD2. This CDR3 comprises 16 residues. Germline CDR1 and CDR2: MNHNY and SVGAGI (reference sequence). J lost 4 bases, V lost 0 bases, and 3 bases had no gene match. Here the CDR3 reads CASSYSSGGASDTQYF. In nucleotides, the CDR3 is TGTGCCAGCAGTTACTCTAGCGGGGGGGCCTCAGATACGCAGTATTTT.

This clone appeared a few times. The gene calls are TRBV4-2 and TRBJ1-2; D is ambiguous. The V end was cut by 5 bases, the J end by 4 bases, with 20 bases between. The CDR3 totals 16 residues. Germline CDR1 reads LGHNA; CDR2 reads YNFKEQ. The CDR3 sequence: CASSSSRPAWSYGYTF. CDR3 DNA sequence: TGTGCCAGCAGCTCATCCCGACCGGCGTGGAGCTATGGCTACACCTTC.

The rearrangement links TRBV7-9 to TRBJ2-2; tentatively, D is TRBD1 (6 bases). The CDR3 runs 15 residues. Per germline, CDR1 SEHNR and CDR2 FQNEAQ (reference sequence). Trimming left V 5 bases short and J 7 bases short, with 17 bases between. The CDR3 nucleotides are TGTGCCAGCAGCAGTAGACAGGTTTCTGACGGGGAGCTGTTTTTT. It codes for CASSSRQVSDGELFF.

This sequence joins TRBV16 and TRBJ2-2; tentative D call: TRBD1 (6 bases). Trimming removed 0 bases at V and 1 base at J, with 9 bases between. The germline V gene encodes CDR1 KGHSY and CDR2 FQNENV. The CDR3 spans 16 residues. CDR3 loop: CASSQSQGRNTGELFF. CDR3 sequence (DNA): TGTGCCAGCAGCCAATCGCAGGGGCGGAACACCGGGGAGCTGTTTTTT.

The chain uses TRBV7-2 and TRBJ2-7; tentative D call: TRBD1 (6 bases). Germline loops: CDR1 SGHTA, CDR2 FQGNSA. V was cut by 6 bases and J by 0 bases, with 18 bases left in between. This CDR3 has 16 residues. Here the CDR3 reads CASSPTGFYSSYEQYF. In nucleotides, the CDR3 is TGTGCCAGCAGTCCTACAGGGTTTTACAGCTCCTACGAGCAGTACTTC. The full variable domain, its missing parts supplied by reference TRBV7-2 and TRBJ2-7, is GAGVSQSPSNKVTEKGKDVELRCDPISGHTALYWYRQSLGQGLEFLIYFQGNSAPDKSGLPSDRFSAERTGGSVSTLTIQRTQQEDSAVYLCASSPTGFYSSYEQYFGPGTRLTVT.

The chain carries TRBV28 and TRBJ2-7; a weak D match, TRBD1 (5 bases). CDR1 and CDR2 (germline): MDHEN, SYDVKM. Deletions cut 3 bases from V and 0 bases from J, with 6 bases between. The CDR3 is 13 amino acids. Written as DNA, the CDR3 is TGTGCCAGCAGTTTTCAGGGCTCCTACGAGCAGTACTTC. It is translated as CASSFQGSYEQYF.

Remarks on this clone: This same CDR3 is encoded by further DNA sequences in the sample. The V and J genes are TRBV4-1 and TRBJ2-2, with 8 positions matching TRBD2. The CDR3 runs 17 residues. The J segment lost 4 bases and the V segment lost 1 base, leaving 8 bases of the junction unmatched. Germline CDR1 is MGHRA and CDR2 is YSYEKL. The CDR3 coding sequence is TGCGCCAGCAGCCAAGTTACTAGCGGAGGGGCCACCGGGGAGCTGTTTTTT. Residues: CASSQVTSGGATGELFF.

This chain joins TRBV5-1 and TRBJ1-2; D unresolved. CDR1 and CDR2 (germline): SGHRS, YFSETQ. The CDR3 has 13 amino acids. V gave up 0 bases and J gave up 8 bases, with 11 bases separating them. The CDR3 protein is CASSLEGRWGYTF. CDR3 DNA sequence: TGCGCCAGCAGCTTGGAAGGCAGGTGGGGCTACACCTTC.

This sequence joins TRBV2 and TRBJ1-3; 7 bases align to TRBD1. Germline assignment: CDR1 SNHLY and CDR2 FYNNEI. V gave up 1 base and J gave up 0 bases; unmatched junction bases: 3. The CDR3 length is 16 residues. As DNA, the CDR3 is TGTGCCAGCAGTGAAGGGACAGGTATCTCTGGAAACACCATATATTTT. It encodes CASSEGTGISGNTIYF.

The CDR3, as DNA: TGTGCCAGCAGCTTCCCTCAATACAGTAGGGAAGCTTTCTTT. Protein: CASSFPQYSREAFF. The J gene is TRBJ1-1, the V gene TRBV7-2; D gene uncertain. Germline-derived CDR1 and CDR2 are SGHTA and FQGNSA. This CDR3 has 14 amino acids. V was cut by 3 bases and J by 8 bases, with 16 bases left in between. Full variable domain (rest looked up from reference TRBV7-2 and TRBJ1-1): GAGVSQSPSNKVTEKGKDVELRCDPISGHTALYWYRQSLGQGLEFLIYFQGNSAPDKSGLPSDRFSAERTGGSVSTLTIQRTQQEDSAVYLCASSFPQYSREAFFGQGTRLTVV.

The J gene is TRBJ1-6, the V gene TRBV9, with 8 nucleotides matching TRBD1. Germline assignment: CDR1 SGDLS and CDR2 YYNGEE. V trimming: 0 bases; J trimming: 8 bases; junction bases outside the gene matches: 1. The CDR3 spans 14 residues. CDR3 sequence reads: CASSVGTGYSPLHF. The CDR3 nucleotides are TGTGCCAGCAGCGTAGGGACAGGGTATTCACCCCTCCACTTT. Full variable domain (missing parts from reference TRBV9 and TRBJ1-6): DSGVTQTPKHLITATGQRVTLRCSPRSGDLSVYWYQQSLDQGLQFLIQYYNGEERAKGNILERFSAQQFPDLHSELNLSSLELGDSALYFCASSVGTGYSPLHFGNGTRLTVT.

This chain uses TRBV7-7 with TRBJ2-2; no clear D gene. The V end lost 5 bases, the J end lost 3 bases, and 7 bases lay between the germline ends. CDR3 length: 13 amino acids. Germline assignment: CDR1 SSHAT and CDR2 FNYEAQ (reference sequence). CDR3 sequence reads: CASSRDYTGELFF. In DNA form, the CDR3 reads TGTGCCAGCAGCCGAGACTACACCGGGGAGCTGTTTTTT.

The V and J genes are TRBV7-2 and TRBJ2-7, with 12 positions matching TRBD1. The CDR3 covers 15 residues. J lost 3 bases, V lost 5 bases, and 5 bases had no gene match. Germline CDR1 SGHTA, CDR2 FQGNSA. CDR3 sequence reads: CASSKGQGAIYEQYF. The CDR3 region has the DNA TGTGCCAGCAGCAAGGGACAGGGGGCGATCTACGAGCAGTACTTC.

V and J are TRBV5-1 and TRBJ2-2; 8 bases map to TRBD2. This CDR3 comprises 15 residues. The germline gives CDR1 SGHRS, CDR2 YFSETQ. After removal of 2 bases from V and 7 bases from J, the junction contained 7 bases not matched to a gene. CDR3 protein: CASSFGSAGGGELFF. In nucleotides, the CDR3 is TGCGCCAGCAGCTTTGGGTCCGCGGGAGGCGGGGAGCTGTTTTTT.

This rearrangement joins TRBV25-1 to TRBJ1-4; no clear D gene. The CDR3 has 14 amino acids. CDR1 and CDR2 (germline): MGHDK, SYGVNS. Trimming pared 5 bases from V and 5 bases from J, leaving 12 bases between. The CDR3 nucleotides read TGTGCCAGCAGTACCACAGTTACGAATGAAAAACTGTTTTTT. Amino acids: CASSTTVTNEKLFF.

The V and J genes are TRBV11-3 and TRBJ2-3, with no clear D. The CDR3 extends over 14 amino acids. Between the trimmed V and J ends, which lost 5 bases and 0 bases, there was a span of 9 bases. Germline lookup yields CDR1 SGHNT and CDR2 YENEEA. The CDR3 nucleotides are TGTGCCAGCAGCCGCGCAAAAAGCACAGATACGCAGTATTTT. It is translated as CASSRAKSTDTQYF.

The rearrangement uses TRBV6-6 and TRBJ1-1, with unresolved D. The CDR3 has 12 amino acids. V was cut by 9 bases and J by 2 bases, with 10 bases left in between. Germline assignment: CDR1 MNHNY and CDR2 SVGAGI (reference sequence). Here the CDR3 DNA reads TGTGCCAGTGCCCGGTTAAACACTGAAGCTTTCTTT. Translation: CASARLNTEAFF.

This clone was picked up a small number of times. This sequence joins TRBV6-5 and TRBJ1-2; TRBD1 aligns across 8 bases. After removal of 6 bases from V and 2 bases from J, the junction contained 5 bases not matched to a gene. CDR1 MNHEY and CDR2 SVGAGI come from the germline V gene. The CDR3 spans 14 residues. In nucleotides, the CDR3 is TGTGCCAGCAGGGACAGGGCCCTCAACTATGGCTACACCTTC. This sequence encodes CASRDRALNYGYTF.

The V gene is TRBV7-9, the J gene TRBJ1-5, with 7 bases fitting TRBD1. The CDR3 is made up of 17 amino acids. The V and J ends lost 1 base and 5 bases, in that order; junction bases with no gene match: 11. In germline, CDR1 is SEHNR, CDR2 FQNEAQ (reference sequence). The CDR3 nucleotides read TGTGCCAGCAGCTTAGTGACTTGGGGACAGCCGTATCAGCCCCAGCATTTT. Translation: CASSLVTWGQPYQPQHF.